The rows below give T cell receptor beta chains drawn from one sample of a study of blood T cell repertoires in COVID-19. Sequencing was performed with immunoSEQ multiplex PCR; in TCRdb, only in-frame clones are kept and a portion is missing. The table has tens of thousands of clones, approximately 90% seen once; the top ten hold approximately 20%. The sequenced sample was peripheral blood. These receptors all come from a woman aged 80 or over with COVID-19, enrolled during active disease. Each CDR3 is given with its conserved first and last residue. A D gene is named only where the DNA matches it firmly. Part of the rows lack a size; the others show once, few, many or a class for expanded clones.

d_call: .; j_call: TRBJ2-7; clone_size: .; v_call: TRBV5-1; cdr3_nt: TGCGCCAGTTCCTCAGGGGCCTCCTACGAGCAGTACTTC; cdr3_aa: CASSSGASYEQYF
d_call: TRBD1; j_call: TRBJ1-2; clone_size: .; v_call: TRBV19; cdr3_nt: TGTGCCAGTAGTATAAGGGGGATACAGGGGTCGGACGTCTATGGCTACACCTTC; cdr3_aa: CASSIRGIQGSDVYGYTF
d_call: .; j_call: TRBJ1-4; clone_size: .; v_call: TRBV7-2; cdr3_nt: TGTGCCAGCAGCTTTGGGCAAACCGGAAACGAAAAACTGTTTTTT; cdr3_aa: CASSFGQTGNEKLFF
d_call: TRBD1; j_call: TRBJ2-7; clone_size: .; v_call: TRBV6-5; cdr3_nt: TGTGCCAGCAGCCGATCCGGGACAGTCCAGTACGAGCAGTACTTC; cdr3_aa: CASSRSGTVQYEQYF
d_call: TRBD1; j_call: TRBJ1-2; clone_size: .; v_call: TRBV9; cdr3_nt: TGTGCCAGCAGAAGGACAGGGAATGAGGACTATGGCTACACCTTC; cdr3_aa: CASRRTGNEDYGYTF
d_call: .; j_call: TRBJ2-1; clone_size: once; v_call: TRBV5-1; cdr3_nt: TGCGCCAGCAGCCTTGCAGGCAATGAGCAGTTCTTC; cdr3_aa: CASSLAGNEQFF
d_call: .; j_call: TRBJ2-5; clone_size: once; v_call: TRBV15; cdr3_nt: TGTGCCACCAGCAGACGCCAGGGGAATGCGTACCAAGAGACCCAGTACTTC; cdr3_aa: CATSRRQGNAYQETQYF
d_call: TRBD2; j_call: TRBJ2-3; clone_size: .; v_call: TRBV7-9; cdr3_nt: TGTGCCAGCAGCGTTAGCGGGGTTAGCACAGATACGCAGTATTTT; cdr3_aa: CASSVSGVSTDTQYF
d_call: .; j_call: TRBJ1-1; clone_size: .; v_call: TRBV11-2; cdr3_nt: TGTGCCAGCAGCTTGGGGCAGGGGCTCGGACGAGAAGCTTTCTTT; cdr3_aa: CASSLGQGLGREAFF
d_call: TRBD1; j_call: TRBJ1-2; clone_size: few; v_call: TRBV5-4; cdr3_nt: TGTGCCAGCAGCCGCGAACGACAGGGTATCTATGGCTACACCTTC; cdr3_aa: CASSRERQGIYGYTF
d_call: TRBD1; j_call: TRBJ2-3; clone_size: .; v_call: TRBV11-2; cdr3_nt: TGTGCCAGCAGCCCAAGAGGTGGGACAGTCAGCACAGATACGCAGTATTTT; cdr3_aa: CASSPRGGTVSTDTQYF
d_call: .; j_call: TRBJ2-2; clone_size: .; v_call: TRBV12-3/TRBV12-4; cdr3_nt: TGTGCCAGCCGACAGAACACCGGGGAGCTGTTTTTT; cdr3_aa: CASRQNTGELFF
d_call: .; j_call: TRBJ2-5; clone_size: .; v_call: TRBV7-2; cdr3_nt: TGTGCCAGCAGCCGGGGTAGGGAGACCCAGTACTTC; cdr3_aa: CASSRGRETQYF
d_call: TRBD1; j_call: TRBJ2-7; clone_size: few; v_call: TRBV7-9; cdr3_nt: TGTGCCAGCAGCCCGCTCACCCCGGGACAGGGGGCCTCCTACGAGCAGTACTTC; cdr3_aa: CASSPLTPGQGASYEQYF
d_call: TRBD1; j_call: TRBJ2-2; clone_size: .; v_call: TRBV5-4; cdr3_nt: TGTGCCAGCAGCCGACAGGGGGCAACCGGGGAGCTGTTTTTT; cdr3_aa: CASSRQGATGELFF
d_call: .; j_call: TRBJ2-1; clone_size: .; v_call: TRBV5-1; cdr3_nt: TGCGCCAGCAGAGATGGGACACACAATGAGCAGTTCTTC; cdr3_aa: CASRDGTHNEQFF
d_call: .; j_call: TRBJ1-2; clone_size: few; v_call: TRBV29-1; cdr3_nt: TGCAGCGTTGAAGGCATTCAGGGGAACTATGGCTACACCTTC; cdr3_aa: CSVEGIQGNYGYTF
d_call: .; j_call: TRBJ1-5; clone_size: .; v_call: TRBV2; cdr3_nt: TGTGCCAGCATGGGAGGCAATCAGCCCCAGCATTTT; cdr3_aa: CASMGGNQPQHF
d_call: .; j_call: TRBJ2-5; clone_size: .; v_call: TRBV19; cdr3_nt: TGTGCCAGTAGCCCCCAGGGCCCCCAAGAGACCCAGTACTTC; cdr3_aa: CASSPQGPQETQYF
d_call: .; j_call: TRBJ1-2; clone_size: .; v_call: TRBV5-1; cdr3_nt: TGCGCCAGCAGCAACGACAGGTCCTATGGCTACACCTTC; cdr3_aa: CASSNDRSYGYTF
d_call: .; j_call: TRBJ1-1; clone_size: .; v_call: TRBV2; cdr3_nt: TGTGCCAGCAGCGTACAGGGAGGGGGTGAAGCTTTCTTT; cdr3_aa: CASSVQGGGEAFF
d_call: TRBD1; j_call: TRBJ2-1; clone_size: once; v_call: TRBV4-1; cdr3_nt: TGCGCCAGCAGCTCCCGACAGGGGTTGATCGATGAGCAGTTCTTC; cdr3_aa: CASSSRQGLIDEQFF
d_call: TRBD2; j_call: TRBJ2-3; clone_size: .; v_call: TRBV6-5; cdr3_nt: TGTGCCAGCAGTTTACTAGCGGGGGTCACAGATACGCAGTATTTT; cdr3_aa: CASSLLAGVTDTQYF
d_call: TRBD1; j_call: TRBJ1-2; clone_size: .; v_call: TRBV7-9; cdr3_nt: TGTGCCAGCAGCTTAGGGACAGGGGGCGACTATGGCTACACCTTC; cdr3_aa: CASSLGTGGDYGYTF
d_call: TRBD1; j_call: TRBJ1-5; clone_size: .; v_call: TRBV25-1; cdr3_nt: TGTGCCAGCAACAGACAGGGTGCCCCTCGGAGCAATCAGCCCCAGCATTTT; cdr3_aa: CASNRQGAPRSNQPQHF
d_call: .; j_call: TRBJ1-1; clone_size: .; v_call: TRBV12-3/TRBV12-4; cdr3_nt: TGTGCCAGCAGTGGCCAGGGGACCACTGAAGCTTTCTTT; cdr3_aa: CASSGQGTTEAFF
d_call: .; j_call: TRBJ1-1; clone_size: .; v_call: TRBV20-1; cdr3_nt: TGCAGTGCTAGAGGTCCGGGGGAGGCTTTCTTT; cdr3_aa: CSARGPGEAFF
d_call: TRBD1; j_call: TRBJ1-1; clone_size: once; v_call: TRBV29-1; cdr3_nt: TGCAGCGTTGTCCTAGGGGGCATCACTGAAGCTTTCTTT; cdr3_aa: CSVVLGGITEAFF
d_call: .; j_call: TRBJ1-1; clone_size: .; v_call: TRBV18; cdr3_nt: TGTGCCAGCTCACCACAGGACTCGAACACTGAAGCTTTCTTT; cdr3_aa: CASSPQDSNTEAFF